This record concerns one T cell receptor beta chain sequence. What it binds is not known. The data were obtained in a study of cytomegalovirus exposure and HLA in healthy donors. Turning to the study itself: There were 75 million to 95 million unique TCRs (from HLA-typed donors) in an early data release.

Study-level results: Researchers reportedly found TCR beta sequences accurately predicted most subjects' HLA-A and HLA-B alleles. Prior analysis indicated that the majority of TCR beta V segments exhibited productivity approximately 87% or approximately 30% of the time.

The CDR3 loop spans 15 amino acids. Looked up from germline, CDR1 is SEHNR and CDR2 is FQNEAQ (reference sequence). V shed 5 bases, J shed 5 bases, and the junction held 5 bases outside the gene matches. Primers included in the PCR were 60 Vbeta and 13 Jbeta primers. Data came from immunoSEQ multiplex PCR; TCRdb stores just in-frame clones and leaves some out. This sample yields fewer than 100,000 clones, of which less than 80% are seen a single time; approximately 2% belongs to the top ten. The sample consisted of PBMCs. The rearrangement joins TRBV7-9 to TRBJ2-3, with 12 bases lining up with TRBD2. The receptor's source is a middle-aged man in good health and CMV-seronegative. In DNA, the CDR3 is TGTGCCAGCAGCACACTAGCGGGGGGAGTAGATACGCAGTATTTT. Its protein product is CASSTLAGGVDTQYF.